Listed below are T cell receptor beta chains from one sample, sequenced in a study of T cells expressing NK-cell markers. Reprocessing the 5' RACE reads, TCRdb reports a single entry for every CDR3 protein and omits DNA. The listing records 150,000 or so distinct CDR3 sequences. Sequenced sample: blood T cells: a sorted CD56 or NKG2C T cell subset, CD4+ or CD8+ T cells, or bulk PBMC T cells (not recorded which). The origin of the receptors is a woman between 18 and 70 years old in good health. CDR3s include the opening cysteine and the closing phenylalanine or tryptophan.

V gene,J gene,CDR3 protein
TRBV24-1,TRBJ2-7,CATSDPGQRDYEQYF
TRBV7-2,TRBJ1-2,CASSFGLGYTF
TRBV18,TRBJ1-6,CASSPRQGGDSPLHF
TRBV5-6,TRBJ1-5,CASSSSGQQLYSNQPQHF
TRBV5-1,TRBJ2-1,CASSLEGRPDNEQFF
TRBV12-3/TRBV12-4,TRBJ2-7,CASSLAGGGNEQYF
TRBV19,TRBJ1-2,CASSISGTGNYGYTF
TRBV3-1,TRBJ2-1,CASSQGSGGEQFF
TRBV20-1,TRBJ2-5,CSAAYGSETQYF
TRBV18,TRBJ2-7,CASSLGVTYEQYF
TRBV20-1,TRBJ1-6,CSAREARQGRNNSPLHF
TRBV7-3,TRBJ2-6,CASSLQGRASGANVLTF
TRBV4-2,TRBJ1-2,CASSQEAGNGYTF
TRBV5-1,TRBJ1-1,CASSVPGVRNTEAFF
TRBV12-3/TRBV12-4,TRBJ2-7,CASSLGTTYEQYF
TRBV7-9,TRBJ2-1,CASSSPGDTEQFF
TRBV15,TRBJ1-3,CATSGGQLSGNTIYF
TRBV5-1,TRBJ1-1,CASSSGPGYTEAFF
TRBV5-1,TRBJ1-1,CASSSLQGAPNTEAFF
TRBV29-1,TRBJ1-1,CSVQGAMNTEAFF
TRBV20-1,TRBJ1-1,CSARDQWDSTEAFF
TRBV7-2,TRBJ2-3,CASVRGGPTDTQYF
TRBV9,TRBJ2-3,CASSVGPGSTDTQYF
TRBV29-1,TRBJ2-2,CSVWGDYTGELFF
TRBV11-3,TRBJ2-1,CASSSGPNRNEQFF
TRBV20-1,TRBJ2-3,CSARALASTDTQYF
TRBV5-4,TRBJ2-2,CASKTLGGGGLFF
TRBV12-3/TRBV12-4,TRBJ1-2,CASSAQGAGYGYTF
TRBV5-1,TRBJ1-2,CASSEWPSDRKIDGYTF
TRBV4-2,TRBJ2-7,CASSHDTSGMYEQYF
TRBV5-1,TRBJ2-5,CASSLEPASQETQYF
TRBV20-1,TRBJ2-7,CSARIAGGYEQYF
TRBV12-3/TRBV12-4,TRBJ1-2,CASSLSGGSYGYTF
TRBV29-1,TRBJ1-2,CSVRQADRGYTF
TRBV12-3/TRBV12-4,TRBJ2-1,CASGLRAGKFF
TRBV7-9,TRBJ2-7,CASSYLQGIGPYEQYF
TRBV2,TRBJ1-2,CASSFDRVNGYTF
TRBV6-5,TRBJ1-1,CASSFQDLNTEAFF
TRBV2,TRBJ1-2,CASTRESGYGYTF